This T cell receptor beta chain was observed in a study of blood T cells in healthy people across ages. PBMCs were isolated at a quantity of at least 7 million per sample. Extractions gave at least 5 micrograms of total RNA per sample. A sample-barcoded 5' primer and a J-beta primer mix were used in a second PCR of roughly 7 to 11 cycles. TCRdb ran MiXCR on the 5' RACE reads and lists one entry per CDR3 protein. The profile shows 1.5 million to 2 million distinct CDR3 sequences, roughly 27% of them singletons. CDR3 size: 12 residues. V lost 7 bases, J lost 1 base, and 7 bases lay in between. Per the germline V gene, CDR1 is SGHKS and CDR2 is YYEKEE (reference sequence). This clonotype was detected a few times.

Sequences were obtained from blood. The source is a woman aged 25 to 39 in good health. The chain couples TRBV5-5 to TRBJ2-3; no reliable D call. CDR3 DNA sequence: TGTGCCAGCGAGGTGCGCACAGATACGCAGTATTTT. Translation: CASEVRTDTQYF.